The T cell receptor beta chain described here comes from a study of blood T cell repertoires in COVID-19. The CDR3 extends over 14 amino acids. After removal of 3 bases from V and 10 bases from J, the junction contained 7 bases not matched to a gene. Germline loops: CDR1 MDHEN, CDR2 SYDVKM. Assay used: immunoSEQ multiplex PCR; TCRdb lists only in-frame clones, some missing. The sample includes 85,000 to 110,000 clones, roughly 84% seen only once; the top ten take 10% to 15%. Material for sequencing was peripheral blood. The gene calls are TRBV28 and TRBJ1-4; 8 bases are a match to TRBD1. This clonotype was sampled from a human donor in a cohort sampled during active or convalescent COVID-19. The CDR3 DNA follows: TGTGCCAGCAGTTTGGGGGCCACAGGGGGAAAACTGTTTTTT. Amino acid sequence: CASSLGATGGKLFF.